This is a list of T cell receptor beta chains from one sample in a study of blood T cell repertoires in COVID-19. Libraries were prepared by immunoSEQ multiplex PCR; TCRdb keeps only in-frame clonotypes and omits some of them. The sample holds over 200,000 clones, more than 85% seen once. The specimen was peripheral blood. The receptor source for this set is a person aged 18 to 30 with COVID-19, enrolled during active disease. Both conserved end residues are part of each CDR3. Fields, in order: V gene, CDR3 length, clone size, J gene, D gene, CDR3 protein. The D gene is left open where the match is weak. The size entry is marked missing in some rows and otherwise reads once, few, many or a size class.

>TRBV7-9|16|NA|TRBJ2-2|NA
CASSPRRGENTGELFF
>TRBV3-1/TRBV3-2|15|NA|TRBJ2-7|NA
CASSQDSGPLYEQYF
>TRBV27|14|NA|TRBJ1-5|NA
CASSLRGSNQPQHF
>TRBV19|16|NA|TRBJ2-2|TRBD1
CASSVRQGRDTGELFF
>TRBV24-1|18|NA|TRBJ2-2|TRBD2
CATSEAPGAGGATGELFF
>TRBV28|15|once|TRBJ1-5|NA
CASSLSKSSNQPQHF
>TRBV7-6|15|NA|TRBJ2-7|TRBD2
CASSLGTSGSYEQYF
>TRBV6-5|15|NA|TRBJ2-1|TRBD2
CASSYGAGEVNEQFF
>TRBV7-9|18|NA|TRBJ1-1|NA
CASSAWRWTANVNTEAFF
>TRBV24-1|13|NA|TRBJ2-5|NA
CATSDSGRETQYF
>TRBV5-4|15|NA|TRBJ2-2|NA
CASSLGGANTGELFF
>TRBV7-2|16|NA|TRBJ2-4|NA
CASSLRIRDGKNIQYF
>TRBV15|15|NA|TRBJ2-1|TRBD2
CATSKERLAGNEQFF
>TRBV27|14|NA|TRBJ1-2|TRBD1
CASSFGGQAGGYTF
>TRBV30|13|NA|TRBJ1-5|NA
CAWSVSHNQPQHF
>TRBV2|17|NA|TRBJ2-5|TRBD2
CASRGTSGRMFQETQYF
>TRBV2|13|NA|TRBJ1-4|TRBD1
CASRPGGTEKLFF
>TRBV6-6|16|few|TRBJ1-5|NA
CASSYAQGLRNQPQHF
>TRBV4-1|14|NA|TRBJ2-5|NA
CASSQVGQLETQYF
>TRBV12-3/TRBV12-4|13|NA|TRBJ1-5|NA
CASKIEKNQPQHF
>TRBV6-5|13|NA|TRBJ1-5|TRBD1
CASRTGISQPQHF
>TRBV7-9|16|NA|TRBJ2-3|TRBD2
CAGRVFGLADSDTQYF
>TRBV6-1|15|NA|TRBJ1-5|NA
CASSEWVGRGQPQHF
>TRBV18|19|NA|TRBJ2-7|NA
CASSPVRTRPPEGTYEQYF
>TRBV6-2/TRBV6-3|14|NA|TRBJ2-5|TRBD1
CASSSRDRQETQYF
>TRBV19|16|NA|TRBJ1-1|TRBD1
CASSTLVGTGPSEAFF
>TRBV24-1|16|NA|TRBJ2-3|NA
CATSDFRDSRTDTQYF
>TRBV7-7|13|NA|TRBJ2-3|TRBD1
CASSLGQGDTQYF
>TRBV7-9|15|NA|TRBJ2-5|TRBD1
CASSSTRGTAETQYF
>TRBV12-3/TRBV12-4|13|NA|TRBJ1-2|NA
CASSSTGDYGYTF
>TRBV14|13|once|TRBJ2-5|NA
CASSQLTEETQYF
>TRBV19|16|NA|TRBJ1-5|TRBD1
CASSRGQLYSNQPQHF
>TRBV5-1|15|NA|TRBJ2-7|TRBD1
CASSLTTGAYYEQYF
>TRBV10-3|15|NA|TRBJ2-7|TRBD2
CAISGYSGSMYEQYF